This T cell receptor (beta chain) came from a study of cytomegalovirus exposure and HLA in healthy donors. Overall study findings and caveats: Per a later analysis, about 15,000 TCR beta sequences showed association with HLA alleles at 0.05 false discovery rate. In a later analysis, a missense DCLRE1C variant was linked to TCR beta V- and J-gene trimming. Despite most TCR sequences being rare, some public TCRs occurred in many donors. In vitro work confirmed that a few CMV-associated chains recognize CMV antigens.

A word on this clone: Antigen unknown. Within the sample, other DNA sequences also encode this same CDR3.

PCR primers comprised 60 Vbeta and 13 Jbeta primers. Profiling relied on immunoSEQ multiplex PCR, and the TCRdb table lists in-frame clones only, not all of them. The sample lists 110,000 to 150,000 clones, less than 10% occurring once. The CDR3 is made up of 15 amino acids. V was trimmed by 5 bases and J by 0 bases, leaving 11 bases between them. Per the germline V gene, CDR1 is MNHEY and CDR2 is SVGAGI. Sequenced: PBMCs. The sequence was collected from a male donor in good health and CMV-seronegative. The V gene is TRBV6-5, the J gene TRBJ1-3; unclear D gene. In DNA form, the CDR3 reads TGTGCCAGCAGTACCTCAGTGATCTCTGGAAACACCATATATTTT. It yields the protein CASSTSVISGNTIYF.